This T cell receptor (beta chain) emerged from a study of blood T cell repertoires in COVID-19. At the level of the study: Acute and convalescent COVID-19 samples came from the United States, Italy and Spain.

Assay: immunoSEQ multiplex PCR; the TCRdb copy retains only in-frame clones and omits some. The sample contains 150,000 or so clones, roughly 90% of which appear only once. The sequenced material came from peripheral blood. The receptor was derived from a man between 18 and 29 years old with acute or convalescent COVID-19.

This CDR3 is CASTRTLYNEQFF. CDR3 sequence (DNA): TGTGCCAGCACCCGGACTCTCTACAATGAGCAGTTCTTC. J is TRBJ2-1 and V is TRBV2; the D gene is possibly TRBD2 (5 bases). The length of the CDR3 is 13 residues. Trimming took 7 bases from V and 3 from J, leaving 10 bases between them. The germline CDR1 and CDR2 sequences are SNHLY and FYNNEI.